The rows below give T cell receptor beta chains drawn from one sample of a study of blood T cell repertoires in COVID-19. Here immunoSEQ multiplex PCR was the method, and the copy in TCRdb shows in-frame clones only, minus some. The data show about 270,000 clones, 70% to 90% seen once. Sequencing was done on a sample of peripheral blood. Every receptor here comes from a woman aged 25 to 39 with COVID-19, enrolled during active disease. Each CDR3 is given with its conserved first and last residue. A D gene is named only where the DNA matches it firmly. Part of the rows lack a size; the others show once, few, many or a class for expanded clones.

v_gene	abundance	d_gene	j_gene	CDR3aa	CDR3nt
TRBV2	-	TRBD1	TRBJ1-2	CASRDRGDGYTF	TGTGCCAGCCGGGACAGGGGGGACGGCTACACCTTC
TRBV5-1	-	-	TRBJ2-3	CASSWTYTRGADTQYF	TGCGCCAGCAGCTGGACCTACACGCGGGGAGCAGATACGCAGTATTTT
TRBV27	-	-	TRBJ2-2	CASSLGSGELFF	TGTGCCAGCAGTTTGGGGAGCGGGGAGCTGTTTTTT
TRBV27	-	TRBD1	TRBJ1-2	CASSLILGQGAFYGYTF	TGTGCCAGCAGTTTGATTTTAGGGCAGGGGGCCTTCTATGGCTACACCTTC
TRBV2	-	-	TRBJ2-7	CASIHTGGGTYEQYF	TGTGCCAGCATCCATACAGGGGGAGGGACCTACGAGCAGTACTTC
TRBV11-2	-	-	TRBJ2-1	CASSQYNEQFF	TGTGCCAGCAGTCAATACAATGAGCAGTTCTTC
TRBV9	-	TRBD1	TRBJ2-7	CASSGQGAYEQYF	TGTGCCAGCAGCGGACAGGGTGCTTACGAGCAGTACTTC
TRBV27	-	TRBD2	TRBJ2-7	CASSLSPSGASYEQYF	TGTGCCAGCAGTTTATCGCCCAGCGGGGCCTCCTACGAGCAGTACTTC
TRBV5-1	-	TRBD2	TRBJ2-1	CASSFGASGYNEQFF	TGCGCCAGCAGCTTTGGGGCTAGCGGTTACAATGAGCAGTTCTTC
TRBV6-5	few	-	TRBJ2-5	CASSFTHRETQYF	TGTGCCAGCAGTTTCACACACAGGGAGACCCAGTACTTC
TRBV27	-	TRBD1	TRBJ1-6	CASSSGQGGLHF	TGTGCCAGCAGTTCAGGACAGGGTGGCCTCCACTTT
TRBV11-2	-	-	TRBJ2-7	CASSLGRSRSYEQYF	TGTGCCAGCAGCTTAGGACGGTCGCGGTCCTACGAGCAGTACTTC
TRBV5-1	-	-	TRBJ2-7	CASSLIGVRDPYYEQYF	TGCGCCAGCAGCTTGATAGGGGTGCGGGATCCGTACTACGAGCAGTACTTC
TRBV4-1	-	-	TRBJ1-6	CASSQGSEGSTISPLHF	TGCGCCAGCAGCCAAGGCTCCGAGGGATCGACTATATCACCCCTCCACTTT
TRBV5-1	-	TRBD1	TRBJ2-2	CASSRSRTGYTGELFF	TGCGCCAGCAGCAGATCCCGGACAGGGTACACCGGGGAGCTGTTTTTT
TRBV7-2	-	-	TRBJ2-3	CASSWTVATDTQYF	TGTGCCAGCAGCTGGACTGTGGCCACAGATACGCAGTATTTT
TRBV19	-	-	TRBJ2-7	CASSPGGYEQYF	TGTGCCAGTAGCCCCGGGGGCTACGAGCAGTACTTC
TRBV19	-	-	TRBJ1-4	CASQQGVSTNEKLFF	TGTGCCAGCCAACAGGGAGTGAGCACTAATGAAAAACTGTTTTTT
TRBV2	-	-	TRBJ1-2	CASSGQIDYGYTF	TGTGCCAGCAGTGGACAGATCGACTATGGCTACACCTTC
TRBV4-1	-	-	TRBJ2-2	CASSQAGIPNTGELFF	TGCGCCAGCAGCCAAGCGGGTATCCCAAACACCGGGGAGCTGTTTTTT
TRBV5-5	-	-	TRBJ1-4	CASSDPNGGSLEKLFF	TGTGCCAGCAGCGACCCGAACGGGGGATCCCTTGAAAAACTGTTTTTT
TRBV12-3/TRBV12-4	-	-	TRBJ1-2	CASSFAAGRGYTF	TGTGCCAGCAGCTTCGCGGCGGGGCGAGGCTACACCTTC
TRBV5-1	-	TRBD2	TRBJ2-3	CASSRGVGSGTQYF	TGCGCCAGCAGTCGGGGGGTCGGAAGTGGTACGCAGTATTTT
TRBV19	-	TRBD2	TRBJ2-5	CASSAGGALEETQYF	TGTGCCAGTAGTGCGGGGGGCGCATTAGAAGAGACCCAGTACTTC
TRBV3-1/TRBV3-2	once	-	TRBJ1-4	CASSPRTGATNEKLFF	TGTGCCAGCAGCCCGCGTACAGGTGCAACTAATGAAAAACTGTTTTTT
TRBV7-8	-	TRBD1	TRBJ1-2	CASSRTGYYGYTF	TGTGCCAGCAGCCGGACAGGGTACTATGGCTACACCTTC
TRBV25-1	once	-	TRBJ1-6	CASSQGRSYNSPLHF	TGTGCCAGCAGCCAGGGTCGCTCCTATAATTCACCCCTCCACTTT
TRBV12-5	-	TRBD1	TRBJ2-7	CASGLDRGSYYEQYF	TGTGCTAGTGGTTTGGACAGGGGATCCTATTACGAGCAGTACTTC
TRBV6-6	once	TRBD2	TRBJ2-3	CASSPFASGPYKFTDTQYF	TGTGCCAGCAGTCCCTTCGCTAGCGGACCGTATAAGTTCACAGATACGCAGTATTTT
TRBV28	-	-	TRBJ1-3	CASSLRGGGNTIYF	TGTGCCAGCAGTTTGAGAGGGGGTGGAAACACCATATATTTT
TRBV11-2	-	TRBD1	TRBJ2-2	CASSSSGTVSKQLFF	TGTGCCAGCAGCTCATCCGGGACAGTTTCCAAGCAGCTGTTTTTT
TRBV21-1	-	-	TRBJ2-3	CASSQRLAGGPDTQYF	TGTGCCAGCAGCCAAAGACTAGCGGGGGGGCCGGATACGCAGTATTTT
TRBV3-1/TRBV3-2	many	TRBD1	TRBJ2-1	CASSHKPMGQGYNEQFF	TGTGCCAGCAGCCACAAACCAATGGGACAGGGTTACAATGAGCAGTTCTTC
TRBV18	-	-	TRBJ1-5	CASSPSGRLIQPQHF	TGTGCCAGCTCACCTAGCGGCCGGTTAATTCAGCCCCAGCATTTT
TRBV20-1	-	-	TRBJ2-5	CSASSPSPETQYF	TGCAGTGCTAGTTCCCCTAGCCCAGAGACCCAGTACTTC
TRBV2	few	-	TRBJ2-7	CARRRDKQVELDFYEQYF	TGTGCCAGGCGACGCGATAAACAGGTTGAGCTGGATTTTTACGAGCAGTACTTC
TRBV7-9	-	-	TRBJ1-6	CASSFSQYSPLHF	TGTGCCAGCAGCTTCTCCCAGTATTCACCCCTCCACTTT
TRBV5-8	-	-	TRBJ2-7	CASSITRSPGLPSREQYF	TGTGCCAGCAGTATAACACGGTCACCGGGACTGCCCTCTCGCGAGCAGTACTTC
TRBV7-2	-	-	TRBJ2-7	CASSLASSYEQYF	TGTGCCAGCAGCTTAGCCTCGTCCTACGAGCAGTACTTC
TRBV18	-	-	TRBJ1-3	CASSPPMGQVVSGNTIYF	TGTGCCAGCTCACCACCAATGGGGCAGGTCGTCTCTGGAAACACCATATATTTT
TRBV29-1	-	-	TRBJ2-7	CSVKQGPIREQYF	TGCAGCGTAAAACAGGGCCCCATTCGGGAGCAGTACTTC